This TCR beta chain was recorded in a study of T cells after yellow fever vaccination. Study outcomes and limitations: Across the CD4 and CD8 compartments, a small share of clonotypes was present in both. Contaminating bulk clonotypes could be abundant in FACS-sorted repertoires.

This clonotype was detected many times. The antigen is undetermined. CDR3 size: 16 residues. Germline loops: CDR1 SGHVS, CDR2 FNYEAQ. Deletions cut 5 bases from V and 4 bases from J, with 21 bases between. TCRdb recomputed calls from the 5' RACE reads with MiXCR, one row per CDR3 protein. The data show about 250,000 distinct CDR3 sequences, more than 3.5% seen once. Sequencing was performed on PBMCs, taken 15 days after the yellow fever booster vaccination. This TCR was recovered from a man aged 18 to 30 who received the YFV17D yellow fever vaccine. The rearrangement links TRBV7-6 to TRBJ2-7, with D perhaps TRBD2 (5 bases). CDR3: CASSPYPRGSGYEQYF. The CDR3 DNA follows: TGTGCCAGCAGCCCATACCCCCGGGGTTCCGGGTACGAGCAGTACTTC.